The 10 T cell receptor beta chains below all came from one sample that was sequenced in a study of cytomegalovirus exposure and HLA in healthy donors. Primers for the PCR totalled 60 Vbeta and 13 Jbeta. Measured with immunoSEQ multiplex PCR; TCRdb has only the in-frame clones, and not every one. The profile shows 250,000 or so clones, around 90% of them singletons. Specimen: PBMCs. All receptors come from a girl aged 2 to 9 in good health and CMV-seronegative.

The V and J genes are TRBV30 and TRBJ1-2; TRBD1 might be the D (5 bases). The ends were cut back, 4 bases at V and 0 bases at J, with 15 bases in the middle. The germline V gene encodes CDR1 GTSNPN and CDR2 SVGIG (reference sequence). The CDR3 has 15 amino acids. Written as DNA, the CDR3 is TGTGCCTGGATTCCCGCCGCGGGGCCTAACTATGGCTACACCTTC. Translation gives CAWIPAAGPNYGYTF.

The chain couples TRBV4-1 to TRBJ2-3; 11 bases line up with TRBD2. CDR3 length equals 20 residues. Trimming at V came to 0 bases and at J to 0 bases, leaving 11 bases not matched to a gene. Looked up from germline, CDR1 is MGHRA and CDR2 is YSYEKL. CDR3 nucleotides: TGCGCCAGCAGCCAAGATAGCGGGGGGGCCTGGGGGGCCAGCACAGATACGCAGTATTTT. As protein: CASSQDSGGAWGASTDTQYF.

This clone turned up a few times. This chain links TRBV6-6 with TRBJ1-3, with D hard to call. Trimming removed 10 bases at V and 4 bases at J, with 23 bases between. CDR3 length: 16 amino acids. Germline lookup yields CDR1 MNHNY and CDR2 SVGAGI (reference sequence). The CDR3 sequence: CATHGVARSKGNTIYF. CDR3 in DNA: TGTGCCACCCACGGGGTTGCGAGGTCGAAAGGAAACACCATATATTTT.

The rearrangement links TRBV13 to TRBJ2-7; 8 bases agree with TRBD2. CDR1 PRHDT and CDR2 FYEKMQ come from the germline V gene (reference sequence). The CDR3 runs to 14 residues. V trimming: 4 bases; J trimming: 2 bases; junction bases outside the gene matches: 4. The CDR3 DNA follows: TGTGCCAGCAGCTCCGGACTAGCTACCTACGAGCAGTACTTC. It is translated as CASSSGLATYEQYF.

This clone was counted once. The rearrangement uses TRBV19 and TRBJ2-3; 10 bases are a match to TRBD1. The germline V gene encodes CDR1 LNHDA and CDR2 SQIVND (reference sequence). Trimming at V came to 2 bases and at J to 2 bases, leaving 13 bases not matched to a gene. This CDR3 comprises 19 residues. CDR3 in amino acids: CASSIRTGGPSGTTDTQYF. The CDR3 nucleotides are TGTGCCAGTAGTATACGGACAGGGGGGCCGAGCGGAACCACAGATACGCAGTATTTT. Together with reference TRBV19 and TRBJ2-3, the CDR3 gives the full variable domain: DGGITQSPKYLFRKEGQNVTLSCEQNLNHDAMYWYRQDPGQGLRLIYYSQIVNDFQKGDIAEGYSVSREKKESFPLTVTSAQKNPTAFYLCASSIRTGGPSGTTDTQYFGPGTRLTVL.

As concerns this clone: Other DNA variants within this sample encode the same CDR3. The chain joins TRBV5-6 to TRBJ2-1; 9 positions match TRBD1. Looked up from germline, CDR1 is SGHDT and CDR2 is YYEEEE. This CDR3 spans 16 amino acids. The V gene end was trimmed by 2 bases and the J gene end by 2 bases; junction bases not matched to a gene: 5. The CDR3 coding sequence is TGTGCCAGCAGCTTTAGGACAGGGGACCCCTACAATGAGCAGTTCTTC. Its protein product is CASSFRTGDPYNEQFF.

The V gene is TRBV11-3, the J gene TRBJ2-1; 8 bases line up with TRBD2. The CDR3 consists of 17 residues. From germline, CDR1 is SGHNT and CDR2 YENEEA. V dropped 2 bases and J dropped 0; count of bases not matched to a gene: 6. The chain's CDR3 is CASSLRFSGVSYNEQFF. The CDR3 nucleotides are TGTGCCAGCAGCTTAAGGTTTAGCGGGGTCTCCTACAATGAGCAGTTCTTC.

This chain connects TRBV10-3 to TRBJ1-2, with D tentatively TRBD1 (6 bases). This CDR3 has 14 amino acids. V was pared by 6 bases and J by 4 bases, with 15 bases between. The germline gives CDR1 ENHRY, CDR2 SYGVKD. CDR3 DNA: TGTGCCATCAGAACGGGGGGCGGGGGCTATGGCTACACCTTC. Translating it yields CAIRTGGGGYGYTF.

The gene calls are TRBV5-4 and TRBJ2-3; 7 bases line up with TRBD2. The V segment lost 5 bases and the J segment 6 bases; nucleotides outside the gene matches: 9. This CDR3 is 14 amino acids long. CDR1 is SGHNT, CDR2 YYREEE, per germline (reference sequence). The CDR3 protein is CASRPSGPTDTQYF. The CDR3, as DNA: TGTGCCAGCAGACCTAGCGGACCCACGGATACGCAGTATTTT. The variable domain in full, completed from reference TRBV5-4 and TRBJ2-3, reads ETGVTQSPTHLIKTRGQQVTLRCSSQSGHNTVSWYQQALGQGPQFIFQYYREEENGRGNFPPRFSGLQFPNYSSELNVNALELDDSALYLCASRPSGPTDTQYFGPGTRLTVL.

As to this clone: This sample includes further DNA sequences coding for the same CDR3. The chain uses TRBV6-5 and TRBJ1-5, with 9 bases aligning to TRBD1. The CDR3 consists of 14 residues. With V trimmed by 5 bases and J by 2 bases, 1 base remained unmatched. The germline CDR1 and CDR2 sequences are MNHEY and SVGAGI. DNA of the CDR3: TGTGCCAGCAGTAGGACAGGGGGCAATCAGCCCCAGCATTTT. Translated, it gives CASSRTGGNQPQHF.